This T cell receptor beta chain was identified in a study of CD4 T cells in relation to SARS-CoV-2 and coronaviruses (dated by TCRdb to 2020 to 2022). As for the study more broadly: Across all 12 patients in the full convalescent cohort, ages ranged from about 20 to 80 years, with a median of 38. At the level of individual TCR clonotypes, the study measured memory CD4+ T cell crossreactivity between SARS-CoV-2 spike protein and common cold coronavirus spike proteins. Shared crossreactive spike epitopes were mapped to their HLA restriction using patient-derived lymphoblastoid cell lines. The Adaptive Biotechnologies TCR-sequencing kit was used for samples from a few pre-COVID donors and for the naive versus memory experiments, whereas the other data were Illumina-based. Of the 12 convalescent patients, 8 were male and 4 were female, and two of the subjects were Hispanic. A different, Illumina-based TCR-beta assay was used to sequence expansion assays from other donors in the study.

On the study overall, not on this receptor specifically: The study was limited by small numbers of patients and tested TCRs. Because the crossreactivity analysis focused on spike protein, crossreactivity against other viral proteins was not assessed. Around three fifths of donors had memory CD4+ clonotypes that crossrecognized SARS-CoV-2 and at least one common cold coronavirus spike. Naive versus memory sequencing indicated the assay detects memory recall responses rather than primary responses primed during culture. No donor contributed both pre-pandemic and post-infection samples, which limited tracing the source of pre-existing responses. Crossreactive clones showed significantly weaker SARS-CoV-2-driven expansion than monoreactive clones, consistent with antigenic imprinting.

This clone was counted a single time. No cognate antigen has been identified for it. No base quality information exists; no much larger clone differs at one position. Uncultured naive and memory CD4+ T cell DNA received deep-resolution immunoSEQ TCR-beta sequencing. As for the original processing: During preprocessing, nonproductive sequences were discarded, as were any CDR3s that did not begin with C, did not end with F or W, or were shorter than 7 amino acids. Cultured and uncultured naive and memory CD4+ repertoires were searched for previously identified spike- and CEF-reactive CDR3s. After three terminal residues were trimmed from each end, CDR3 homology was quantified as pairwise Levenshtein distance using the stringdist R package. Sourced from immuneACCESS, this table was stored by TCRdb with only in-frame sequences that have V and J called. A share of the clones is absent; for the studies checked, an unresolved V gene accounts for under half, and the remainder has no known explanation. D and trimming were read from the DNA, whereas the V and J calls and clone size are those reported in that table. The sample table shows 50,000 to 70,000 clones, and approximately 90% are seen once. Of the sample, approximately 0.37% falls within the top ten clones.

Naive and memory CD4+ T cells were separated from cryopreserved PBMCs by CD4 enrichment followed by EasySep naive CD4+ T cell enrichment. Ficoll-Paque PLUS gradient centrifugation was used to isolate PBMCs from either whole blood or leukapheresis product. PBMCs were either cryopreserved at -140°C or used fresh in the expansion assay. The QIAamp Micro DNA Kit was used to extract genomic DNA from the CD4+ T cells. CDR1 and CDR2, looked up from the germline V gene, are SGDLS and YYNGEE. The CDR3 has 14 amino acids, counting the end cysteine and phenylalanine. The entry retains the CDR3 DNA only, 42 bases that are in frame from base 1. V and J lose 4 bases and 5 bases, and a span of 15 bases separates them.

The origin of this receptor is an adult with COVID-19. Sample: naive CD4+ T cells from PBMCs. Per the publication, the cell subset or site label means: naive CD4+ T cells isolated by negative enrichment. Recombination linked TRBV9 to TRBJ1-2; a weak D assignment points to TRBD1 (6 bases agree). In nucleotides, the sequence is TGTGCCAGCAGCCGAGAAGACAGGCCTTATGGCTACACCTTC. Translation gives CASSREDRPYGYTF.